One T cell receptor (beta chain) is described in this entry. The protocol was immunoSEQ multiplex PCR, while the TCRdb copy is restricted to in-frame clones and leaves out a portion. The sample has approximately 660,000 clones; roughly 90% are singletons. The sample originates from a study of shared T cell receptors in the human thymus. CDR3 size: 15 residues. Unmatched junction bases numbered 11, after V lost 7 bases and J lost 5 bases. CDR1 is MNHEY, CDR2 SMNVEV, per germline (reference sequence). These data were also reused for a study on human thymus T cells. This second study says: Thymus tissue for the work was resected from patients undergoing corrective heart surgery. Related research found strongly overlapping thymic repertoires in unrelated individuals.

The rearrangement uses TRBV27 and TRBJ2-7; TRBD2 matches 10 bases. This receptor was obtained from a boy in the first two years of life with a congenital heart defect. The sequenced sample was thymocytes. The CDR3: CASKREREGRDEQYF. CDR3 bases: TGTGCCAGCAAAAGAGAGCGGGAGGGACGCGACGAGCAGTACTTC.